The 5 T cell receptor beta chains reported below all come from one sample, sequenced in a study of T cells in Graves' hyperthyroidism and ophthalmopathy. RNA transcripts yielded amplified TCR beta CDR3 regions. A set of HTBI primers served as the primers for a first-round RT-PCR of the TCR CDR3. One entry per CDR3 protein results from TCRdb running MiXCR on the multiplex PCR reads. The sample contains hundreds of thousands of distinct CDR3 sequences, 14% to 15% of which appear only once. Sequencing was done on a sample of blood. Source of these receptors: a woman in her 40s with Graves' ophthalmopathy.

This clonotype appeared many times. The chain combines TRBV9 with TRBJ2-2, with TRBD2 matching 7 bases. The germline CDR1 and CDR2 sequences are SGDLS and YYNGEE. Trimming took 1 base from V and 4 from J; bases not matched to a gene: 4. The CDR3 covers 15 residues. The CDR3 coding sequence is TGTGCCAGCAGCGTAAGCGGGACGGGCACCGGGGAGCTGTTTTTT. Its protein product is CASSVSGTGTGELFF.

This clonotype was recorded a few times. The genes are TRBV2 and TRBJ2-5, with TRBD2 matching over 7 bases. The trim removed 7 bases at V and 6 bases at J, leaving 5 bases unmatched. The CDR3 totals 12 residues. Per germline, CDR1 SNHLY and CDR2 FYNNEI. The DNA of the CDR3 is TGTGCCAGCACCCTGACTAGCCAGACCCAGTACTTC. Residues: CASTLTSQTQYF.

This clonotype was counted at least ten times. The chain combines TRBV2 with TRBJ1-5; 9 bases align to TRBD1. V dropped 2 bases and J dropped 4; count of bases not matched to a gene: 6. CDR3 length: 16 residues. Germline assignment: CDR1 SNHLY and CDR2 FYNNEI. This CDR3 is CASSETGTGINQPQHF. Written as DNA, the CDR3 is TGTGCCAGCAGTGAAACCGGGACAGGGATAAATCAGCCCCAGCATTTT. The entire variable domain, with the rest obtained from reference TRBV2 and TRBJ1-5, is as follows: EPEVTQTPSHQVTQMGQEVILRCVPISNHLYFYWYRQILGQKVEFLVSFYNNEISEKSEIFDDQFSVERPDGSNFTLKIRSTKLEDSAMYFCASSETGTGINQPQHFGDGTRLSIL.

This clonotype was observed at least ten times. The V gene is TRBV12-3 or TRBV12-4, the J gene TRBJ2-7, with 7 bases fitting TRBD2. The CDR3 contains 15 residues. V shed 3 bases, J shed 5 bases, and the junction held 10 bases outside the gene matches. The CDR3 is CASSFSLAAINEQYF. The DNA for the CDR3 is TGTGCCAGCAGTTTTTCGCTAGCGGCCATCAACGAGCAGTACTTC.

This clonotype has only a few counts. Given a much more abundant clone one base away, this may be a read error. The chain links TRBV7-2 to TRBJ2-7; D unresolved. Germline CDR1 is SGHTA and CDR2 is FQGNSA. Deletions cut 4 bases from V and 4 bases from J, with 17 bases between. The CDR3 runs 15 residues. This CDR3 is CASSSRPASGYEQYF. In DNA, the CDR3 is TGTGCCAGCAGCTCCCGGCCGGCGAGTGGTTACGAGCAGTACTTC.